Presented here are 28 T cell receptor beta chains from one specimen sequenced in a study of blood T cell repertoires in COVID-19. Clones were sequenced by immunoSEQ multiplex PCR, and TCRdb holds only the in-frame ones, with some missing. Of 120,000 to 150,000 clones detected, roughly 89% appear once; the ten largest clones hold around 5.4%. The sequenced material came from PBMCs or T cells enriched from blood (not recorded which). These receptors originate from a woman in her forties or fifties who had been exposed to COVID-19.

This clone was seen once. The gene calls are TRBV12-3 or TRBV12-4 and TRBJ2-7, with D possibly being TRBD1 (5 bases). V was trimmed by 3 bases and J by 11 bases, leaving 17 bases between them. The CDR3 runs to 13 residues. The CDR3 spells CASSFRLTAYKYF. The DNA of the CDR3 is TGTGCCAGCAGTTTTCGGCTGACAGCATACAAGTACTTC.

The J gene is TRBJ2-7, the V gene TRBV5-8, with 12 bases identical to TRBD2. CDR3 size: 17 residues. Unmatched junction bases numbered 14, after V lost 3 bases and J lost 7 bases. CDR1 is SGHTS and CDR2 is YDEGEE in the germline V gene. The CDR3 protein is CASSSSLAGGPLGEQYF. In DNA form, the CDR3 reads TGTGCCAGCAGCTCCTCTCTAGCGGGAGGGCCACTTGGAGAGCAGTACTTC.

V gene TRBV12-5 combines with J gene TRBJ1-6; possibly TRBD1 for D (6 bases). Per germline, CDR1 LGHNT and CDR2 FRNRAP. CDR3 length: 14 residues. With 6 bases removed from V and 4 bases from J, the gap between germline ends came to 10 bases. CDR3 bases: TGTGCTAGTGGCACAGGACAGTATAATTCACCCCTCCACTTT. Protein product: CASGTGQYNSPLHF.

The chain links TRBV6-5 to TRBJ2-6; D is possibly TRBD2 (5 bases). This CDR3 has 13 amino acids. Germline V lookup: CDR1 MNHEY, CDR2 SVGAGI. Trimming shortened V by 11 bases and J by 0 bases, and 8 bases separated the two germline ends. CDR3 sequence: CAGRRSGANVLTF. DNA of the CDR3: TGTGCCGGGAGACGCTCTGGGGCCAACGTCCTGACTTTC.

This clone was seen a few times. CDR3 DNA sequence: TGTGCCAGCAGTTTAGCCACGGGGGGCACAGGGGGAGCTCGAGCTTTCTTT. Translating gives CASSLATGGTGGARAFF. The V and J genes are TRBV27 and TRBJ1-1, with 8 nucleotides matching TRBD1. This CDR3 is built from 17 residues. V shed 2 bases and J 10 bases; nucleotides not matched to a gene: 18. Germline lookup yields CDR1 MNHEY and CDR2 SMNVEV (reference sequence).

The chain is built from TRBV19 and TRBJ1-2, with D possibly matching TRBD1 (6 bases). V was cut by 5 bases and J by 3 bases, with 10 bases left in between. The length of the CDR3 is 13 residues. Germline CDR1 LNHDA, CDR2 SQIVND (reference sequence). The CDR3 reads CASSGQGYYGYTF. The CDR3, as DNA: TGTGCCAGTAGTGGGCAGGGGTACTATGGCTACACCTTC. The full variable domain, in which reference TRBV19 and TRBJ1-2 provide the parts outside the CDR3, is DGGITQSPKYLFRKEGQNVTLSCEQNLNHDAMYWYRQDPGQGLRLIYYSQIVNDFQKGDIAEGYSVSREKKESFPLTVTSAQKNPTAFYLCASSGQGYYGYTFGSGTRLTVV.

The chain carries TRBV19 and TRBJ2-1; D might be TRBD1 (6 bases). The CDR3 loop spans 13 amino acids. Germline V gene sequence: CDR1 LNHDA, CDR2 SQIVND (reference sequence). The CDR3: CVFRGHPYNEQFF. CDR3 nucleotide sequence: TGTGTGTTCAGGGGCCACCCCTACAATGAGCAGTTCTTC.

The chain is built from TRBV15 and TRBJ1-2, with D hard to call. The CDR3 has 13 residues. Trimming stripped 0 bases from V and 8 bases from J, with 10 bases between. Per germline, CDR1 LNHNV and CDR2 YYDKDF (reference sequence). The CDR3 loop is CATSRDPVSGYTF. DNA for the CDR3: TGTGCCACCAGCAGAGACCCAGTCTCGGGCTACACCTTC.

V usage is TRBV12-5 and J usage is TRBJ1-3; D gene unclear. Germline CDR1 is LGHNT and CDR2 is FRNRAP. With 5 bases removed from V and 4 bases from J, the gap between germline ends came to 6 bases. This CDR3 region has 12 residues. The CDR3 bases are TGTGCTAGTGGTCTCACAGGAAACACCATATATTTT. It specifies CASGLTGNTIYF. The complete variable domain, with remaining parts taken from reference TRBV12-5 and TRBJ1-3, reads DARVTQTPRHKVTEMGQEVTMRCQPILGHNTVFWYRQTMMQGLELLAYFRNRAPLDDSGMPKDRFSAEMPDATLATLKIQPSEPRDSAVYFCASGLTGNTIYFGEGSWLTVV.

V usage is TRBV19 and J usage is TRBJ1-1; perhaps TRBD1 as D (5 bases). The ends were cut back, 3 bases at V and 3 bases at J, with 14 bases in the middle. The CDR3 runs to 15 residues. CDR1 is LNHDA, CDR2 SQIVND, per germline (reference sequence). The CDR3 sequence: CASSIGSRVDTEAFF. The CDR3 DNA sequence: TGTGCCAGTAGTATCGGGTCCAGGGTGGACACTGAAGCTTTCTTT.

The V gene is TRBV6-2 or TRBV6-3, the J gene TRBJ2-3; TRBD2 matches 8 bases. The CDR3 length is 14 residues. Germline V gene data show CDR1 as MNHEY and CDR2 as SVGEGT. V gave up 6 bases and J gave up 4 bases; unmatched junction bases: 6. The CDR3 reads CASSRPGGADTQYF. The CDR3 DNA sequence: TGTGCCAGCAGCCGCCCGGGGGGGGCAGATACGCAGTATTTT.

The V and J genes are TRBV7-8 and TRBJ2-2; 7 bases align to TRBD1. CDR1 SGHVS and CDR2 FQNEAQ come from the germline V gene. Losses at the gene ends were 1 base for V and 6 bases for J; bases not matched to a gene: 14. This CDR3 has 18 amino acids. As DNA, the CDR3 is TGTGCCAGCAGCTTAGTCCCTATGAACAGGGGTCTCGCCGGGGAGCTGTTTTTT. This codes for CASSLVPMNRGLAGELFF. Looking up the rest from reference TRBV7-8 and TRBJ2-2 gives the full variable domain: GAGVSQSPRYKVAKRGQDVALRCDPISGHVSLFWYQQALGQGPEFLTYFQNEAQLDKSGLPSDRFFAERPEGSVSTLKIQRTQQEDSAVYLCASSLVPMNRGLAGELFFGEGSRLTVL.

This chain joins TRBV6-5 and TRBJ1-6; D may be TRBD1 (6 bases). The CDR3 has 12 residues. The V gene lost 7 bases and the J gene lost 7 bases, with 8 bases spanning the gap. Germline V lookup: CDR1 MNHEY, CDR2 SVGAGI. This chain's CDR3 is CASKQGNSPLHF. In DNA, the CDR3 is TGTGCCAGCAAGCAGGGGAATTCACCCCTCCACTTT.

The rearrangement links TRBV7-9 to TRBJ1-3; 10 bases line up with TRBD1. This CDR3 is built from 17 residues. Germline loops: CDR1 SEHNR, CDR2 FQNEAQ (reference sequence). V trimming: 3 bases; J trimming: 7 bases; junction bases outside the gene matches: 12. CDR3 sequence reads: CASSFPAIGTGVNTIYF. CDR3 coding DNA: TGTGCCAGCAGCTTTCCCGCCATCGGGACAGGGGTGAACACCATATATTTT.

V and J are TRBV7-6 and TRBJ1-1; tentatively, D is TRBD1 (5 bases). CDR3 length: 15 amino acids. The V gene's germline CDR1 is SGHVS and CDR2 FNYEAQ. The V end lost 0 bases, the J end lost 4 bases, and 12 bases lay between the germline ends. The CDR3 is CASSLAAGPGTEAFF. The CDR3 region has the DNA TGTGCCAGCAGCTTAGCTGCAGGGCCGGGCACTGAAGCTTTCTTT.

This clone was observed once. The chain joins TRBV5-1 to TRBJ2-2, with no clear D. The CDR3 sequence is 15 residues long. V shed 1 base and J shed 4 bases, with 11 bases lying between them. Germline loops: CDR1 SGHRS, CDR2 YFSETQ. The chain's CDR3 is CASSLNSILTGELFF. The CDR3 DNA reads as TGCGCCAGCAGCTTGAACAGCATCCTCACCGGGGAGCTGTTTTTT.

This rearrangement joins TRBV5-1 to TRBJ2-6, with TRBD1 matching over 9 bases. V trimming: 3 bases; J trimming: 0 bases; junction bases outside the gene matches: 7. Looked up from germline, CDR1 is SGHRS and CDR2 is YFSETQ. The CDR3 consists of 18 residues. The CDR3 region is CASSWGTGSLSGANVLTF. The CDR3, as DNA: TGCGCCAGCAGCTGGGGGACAGGGAGCCTCTCTGGGGCCAACGTCCTGACTTTC.

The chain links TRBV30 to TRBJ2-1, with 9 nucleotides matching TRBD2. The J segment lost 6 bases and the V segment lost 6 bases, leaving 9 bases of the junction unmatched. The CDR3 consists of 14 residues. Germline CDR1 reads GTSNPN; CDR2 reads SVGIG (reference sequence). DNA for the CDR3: TGTGCCTGCCTCCCGGGACTAGCTTCCAATGAGCAGTTCTTC. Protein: CACLPGLASNEQFF.

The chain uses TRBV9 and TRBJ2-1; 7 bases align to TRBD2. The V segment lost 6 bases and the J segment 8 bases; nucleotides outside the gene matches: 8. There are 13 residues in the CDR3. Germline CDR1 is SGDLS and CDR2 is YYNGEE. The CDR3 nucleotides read TGTGCCAGCACTAAGGGGAGCGGGGATGAGCAGTTCTTC. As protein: CASTKGSGDEQFF.

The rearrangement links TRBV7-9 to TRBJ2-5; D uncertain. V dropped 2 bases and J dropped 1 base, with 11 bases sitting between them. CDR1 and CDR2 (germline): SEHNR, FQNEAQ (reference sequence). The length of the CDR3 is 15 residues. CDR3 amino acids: CASSLISPGQETQYF. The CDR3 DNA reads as TGTGCCAGCAGCTTAATCTCCCCGGGCCAAGAGACCCAGTACTTC.

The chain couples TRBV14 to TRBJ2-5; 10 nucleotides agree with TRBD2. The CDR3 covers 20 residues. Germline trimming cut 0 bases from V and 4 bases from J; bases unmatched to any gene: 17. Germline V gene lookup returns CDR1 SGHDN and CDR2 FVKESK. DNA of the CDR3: TGTGCCAGCAGCCAAGATCCTATTCTGTCGGGGGGACTAGCGACAGAGACCCAGTACTTC. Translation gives CASSQDPILSGGLATETQYF.

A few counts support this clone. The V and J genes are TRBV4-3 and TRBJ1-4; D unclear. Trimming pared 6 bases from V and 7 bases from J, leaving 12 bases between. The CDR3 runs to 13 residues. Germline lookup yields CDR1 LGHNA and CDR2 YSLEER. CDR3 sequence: CASSSQIGEKLFF. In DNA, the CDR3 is TGCGCCAGCAGTTCGCAGATTGGTGAAAAACTGTTTTTT.

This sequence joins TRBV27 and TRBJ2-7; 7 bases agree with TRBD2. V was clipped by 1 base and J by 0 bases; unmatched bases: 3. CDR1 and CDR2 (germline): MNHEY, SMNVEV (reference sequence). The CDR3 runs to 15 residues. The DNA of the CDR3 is TGTGCCAGCAGTTTATACAGGACTAGCTCCTACGAGCAGTACTTC. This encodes CASSLYRTSSYEQYF.

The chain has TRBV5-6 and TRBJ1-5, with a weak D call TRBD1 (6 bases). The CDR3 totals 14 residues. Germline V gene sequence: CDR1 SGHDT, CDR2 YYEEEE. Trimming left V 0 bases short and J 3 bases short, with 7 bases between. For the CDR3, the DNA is TGTGCCAGCAGCTTGGGACAGGTCAATCAGCCCCAGCATTTT. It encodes CASSLGQVNQPQHF.

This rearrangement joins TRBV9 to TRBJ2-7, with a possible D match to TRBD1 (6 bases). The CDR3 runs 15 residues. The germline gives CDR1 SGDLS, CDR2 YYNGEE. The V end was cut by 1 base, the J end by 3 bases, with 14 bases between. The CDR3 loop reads CASSVTPGTSYEQYF. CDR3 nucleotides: TGTGCCAGCAGCGTAACTCCCGGGACAAGCTACGAGCAGTACTTC. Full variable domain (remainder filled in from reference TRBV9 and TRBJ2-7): DSGVTQTPKHLITATGQRVTLRCSPRSGDLSVYWYQQSLDQGLQFLIQYYNGEERAKGNILERFSAQQFPDLHSELNLSSLELGDSALYFCASSVTPGTSYEQYFGPGTRLTVT.

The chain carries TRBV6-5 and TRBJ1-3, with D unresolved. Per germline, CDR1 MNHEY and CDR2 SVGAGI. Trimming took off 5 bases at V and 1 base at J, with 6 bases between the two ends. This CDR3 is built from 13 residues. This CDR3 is CASSTSSGNTIYF. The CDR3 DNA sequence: TGTGCCAGCAGTACTAGTTCTGGAAACACCATATATTTT.

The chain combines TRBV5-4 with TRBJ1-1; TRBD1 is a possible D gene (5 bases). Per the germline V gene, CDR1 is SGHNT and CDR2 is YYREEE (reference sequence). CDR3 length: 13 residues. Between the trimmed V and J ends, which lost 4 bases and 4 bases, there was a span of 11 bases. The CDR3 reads CASSIPQGTEAFF. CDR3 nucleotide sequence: TGTGCCAGCAGCATTCCGCAGGGCACTGAAGCTTTCTTT.

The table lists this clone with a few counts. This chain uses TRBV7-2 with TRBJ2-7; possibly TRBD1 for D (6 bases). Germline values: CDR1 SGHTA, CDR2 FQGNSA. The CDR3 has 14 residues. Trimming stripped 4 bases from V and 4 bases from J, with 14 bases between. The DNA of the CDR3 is TGTGCCAGCAGCTCCGGGACACCGACATACGAGCAGTACTTC. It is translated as CASSSGTPTYEQYF.